This T cell receptor beta chain is drawn from a study of T cell repertoires in cytomegalovirus infection. Points from the study as a whole: In two of eight donors, the top clonotype was HLA-C-restricted CMV-specific.

This clonotype was seen a handful of times. The antigen remains unidentified. MiXCR, applied by TCRdb to the reads, yields one record per CDR3 protein. The data hold about 330,000 distinct CDR3 sequences, with nearly 35% observed a single time. Germline lookup yields CDR1 MNHNY and CDR2 SVGAGI (reference sequence). V gave up 6 bases and J gave up 8 bases, with 25 bases separating them. The CDR3 is made up of 17 amino acids. This TCR was sampled from a human donor in good health (CMV status not recorded). Some clones in this sample may be carry-over from other donors' samples. The gene calls are TRBV6-6 and TRBJ1-4; weak D call: TRBD1 (5 bases). This material consisted of cultured PBMCs, taken from culture after CMV antigen stimulation. The CDR3 is CASSRSRAFRREEKLFF. The CDR3 DNA follows: TGTGCCAGCAGCCGGTCCAGGGCCTTCAGGAGAGAAGAAAAACTGTTTTTT.